This T cell receptor beta chain was sequenced for a study of blood T cell repertoires in COVID-19. Whole-study context: Researchers got acute and convalescent COVID-19 samples from the United States, Italy and Spain. Nucleic acid was either cDNA or gDNA, and it came from T cells, B-cell-depleted T cells, or PBMCs.

The CDR3 loop spans 14 amino acids. The germline V gene encodes CDR1 GTSNPN and CDR2 SVGIG (reference sequence). Trimming shortened V by 2 bases and J by 3 bases, and 12 bases separated the two germline ends. Only in-frame clones appear in the TCRdb table, and some are missing; sequencing was by immunoSEQ multiplex PCR. The table has over 400,000 clones, approximately 91% seen once. Participants were aged 18 to 89 years, lived in roughly 25 US areas, and enrolled virtually. Cohort placement rested on clinical history that participants reported themselves. This clonotype was sampled from a woman in her sixties or seventies who had recovered from COVID-19. The chain couples TRBV30 to TRBJ2-3; D is possibly TRBD1 (6 bases). Specimen: PBMCs or T cells enriched from blood (not recorded which). For the CDR3, the DNA is TGTGCCTGGAGTCCCTGGACAGAAACAGATACGCAGTATTTT. Protein product: CAWSPWTETDTQYF.